This T cell receptor (beta chain) was obtained from a study of patients and donors after allogeneic stem cell transplantation. In germline, CDR1 is SEHNR, CDR2 FQNEAQ (reference sequence). This CDR3 spans 13 amino acids. V dropped 4 bases and J dropped 4 bases, with 10 bases sitting between them. MiXCR, run by TCRdb on the RT-PCR reads, gives a single entry per CDR3 protein. The sample holds under 30,000 distinct CDR3 sequences; under 30% are singletons and the top ten take under 55%. The source material was blood, either unsorted or a sorted T cell fraction (not recorded which). The chain carries TRBV7-9 and TRBJ1-1; D is unresolved. The clonotype comes from a human donor who was either an allogeneic HSCT recipient or a stem cell or donor lymphocyte infusion donor (not recorded which). It is not recorded whose cells these are; they may come from a transplant donor. CDR3 region: CASSYDWGTEAFF. CDR3 DNA: TGTGCCAGCAGCTACGATTGGGGCACTGAAGCTTTCTTT.